Described below is a single TCR beta chain sequence and its context. MiXCR, applied by TCRdb to the 5' RACE reads, yields one record per CDR3 protein. In the table there are about 32,000 distinct CDR3 sequences, 27% of which are singletons. Trimming took 0 bases from V and 12 from J, leaving 21 bases between them. CDR1 SGHRS and CDR2 YFSETQ come from the germline V gene. The CDR3 extends over 15 amino acids. Tregs were sorted as CD4+CD25+CD127-/low cells. The chain links TRBV5-1 to TRBJ1-2; D may be TRBD1 (6 bases). This clonotype was obtained from a female donor with breast cancer. The source material was tumor-infiltrating Tregs sorted from the breast tumor. The DNA for the CDR3 is TGCGCCAGCAGCTTGGCAGGACAGCGAACTATGCGCCACACCTTC. Translated: CASSLAGQRTMRHTF.